This T cell receptor (beta chain) was recorded in a study of naive and memory T cell subsets. Overall study results and limits: TCR transcript changes with activation or differentiation may affect this RNA method. Delayed type IV hypersensitivity infiltration was taken to explain higher tuberculin-site TCR counts. TCRs were reportedly recovered from both biopsy types, mostly tuberculin test sites.

Four PCR rounds used nested alpha and beta constant region primers plus the SP2 primer. Reverse transcription of blood and skin TCR RNA was primed at alpha and beta constant regions. TCRdb independently ran MiXCR on the UMI-ligation and nested PCR reads; one entry per CDR3 protein. The sample has around 31,000 distinct CDR3 sequences; more than 6.5% are singletons. This sample's treatment: skin biopsy from PPD injection site in Mantoux-positive individual. A UMI-containing oligonucleotide was joined by 3' ligation to the TCR cDNA template. This CDR3 is 13 amino acids long. V was clipped by 6 bases and J by 6 bases, with 12 bases between them. CDR1 and CDR2 (germline): LNHDA, SQIVND (reference sequence). This clonotype was seen repeatedly, ten times or more. The antigen is not known.

The sample was skin, taken from a tuberculin skin test site. The sequence came from an adult in good health. The chain employs TRBV19 and TRBJ2-1; D unresolved. CDR3 loop: CASSPDGLNEQFF. CDR3 DNA sequence: TGTGCCAGTAGCCCTGACGGTCTCAATGAGCAGTTCTTC.